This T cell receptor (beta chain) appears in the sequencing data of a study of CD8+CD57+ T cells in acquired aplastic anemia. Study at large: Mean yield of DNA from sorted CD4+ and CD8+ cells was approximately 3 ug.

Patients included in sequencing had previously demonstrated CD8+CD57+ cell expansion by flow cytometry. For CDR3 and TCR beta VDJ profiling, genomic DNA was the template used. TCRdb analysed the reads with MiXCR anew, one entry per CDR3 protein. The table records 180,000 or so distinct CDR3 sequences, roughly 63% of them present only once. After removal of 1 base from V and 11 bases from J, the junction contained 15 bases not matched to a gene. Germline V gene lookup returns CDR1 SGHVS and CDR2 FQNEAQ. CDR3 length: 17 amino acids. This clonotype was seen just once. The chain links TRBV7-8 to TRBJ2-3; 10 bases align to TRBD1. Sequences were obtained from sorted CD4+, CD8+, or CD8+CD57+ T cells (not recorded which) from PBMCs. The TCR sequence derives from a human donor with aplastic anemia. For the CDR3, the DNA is TGTGCCAGCAGCTTAGAAGGGACAGGGGTGTCCTACAATGAGCAGTATTTT. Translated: CASSLEGTGVSYNEQYF.